This is a list of T cell receptor beta chains from one sample in a study of blood T cell repertoires in COVID-19. Using immunoSEQ multiplex PCR, the repertoire was profiled, and TCRdb retains in-frame clones only, with some absent. The profile shows over 150,000 clones, about 88% of them singletons. Sequenced sample: peripheral blood. All receptors derive from a man aged 50-59 years with COVID-19, enrolled during active disease. Both conserved end residues are part of each CDR3. Each record gives: clone size, V gene, D gene, J gene, CDR3 protein, CDR3 DNA. The D gene is left open where the match is weak. Not all rows give a size; the values are once, few, many and, for expanded clones, a class.

NA	TRBV5-3	TRBD2	TRBJ2-1	CARSLNGGTSYNEQFF	TGTGCCAGAAGCTTGAACGGGGGGACCTCCTACAATGAGCAGTTCTTC
NA	TRBV15	TRBD2	TRBJ2-6	CATSRRGATGGANVLTF	TGTGCCACCAGCAGGCGGGGGGCGACGGGTGGGGCCAACGTCCTGACTTTC
few	TRBV18	NA	TRBJ2-7	CASSATGSGYEQYF	TGTGCCAGCTCAGCGACAGGCTCAGGCTACGAGCAGTACTTC
NA	TRBV2	TRBD1	TRBJ2-1	CASRAGTGFVDEQFF	TGTGCCAGCAGGGCCGGGACAGGGTTCGTTGATGAGCAGTTCTTC
NA	TRBV3-1/TRBV3-2	NA	TRBJ1-2	CASSHVSTGLNYGYTF	TGTGCCAGCAGCCACGTCTCGACAGGACTTAACTATGGCTACACCTTC
NA	TRBV7-2	TRBD1	TRBJ2-5	CASSLDRGRETQYF	TGTGCCAGCAGCCTGGACAGGGGAAGAGAGACCCAGTACTTC
NA	TRBV5-4	TRBD1	TRBJ2-5	CASSRGQQETQYF	TGTGCCAGCAGCAGGGGACAGCAAGAGACCCAGTACTTC
NA	TRBV2	NA	TRBJ2-5	CASKLARTKETQYF	TGTGCCAGCAAGCTAGCGAGAACCAAAGAGACCCAGTACTTC
NA	TRBV7-2	TRBD2	TRBJ2-2	CASSFGTSGITGELFF	TGTGCCAGCAGCTTTGGGACTAGCGGGATTACCGGGGAGCTGTTTTTT
NA	TRBV28	NA	TRBJ1-2	CASSLLSGYTF	TGTGCCAGCAGTTTACTTTCCGGCTACACCTTC
few	TRBV5-4	TRBD1	TRBJ1-1	CASSRDRAPEAFF	TGTGCCAGCAGCCGTGACAGGGCCCCTGAAGCTTTCTTT
NA	TRBV18	TRBD1	TRBJ1-1	CASSPDRGRTEAFF	TGTGCCAGCTCACCGGACAGGGGCAGGACTGAAGCTTTCTTT
NA	TRBV2	NA	TRBJ2-5	CASSRSGTQETQYF	TGTGCCAGCAGTCGGAGCGGCACCCAAGAGACCCAGTACTTC
NA	TRBV6-2/TRBV6-3	TRBD1	TRBJ1-5	CASSRTPFDRGAHQPQHF	TGTGCCAGCAGTCGCACGCCCTTTGACAGGGGAGCGCACCAGCCCCAGCATTTT
few	TRBV5-1	NA	TRBJ2-1	CASSSLLYNEQFF	TGCGCCAGCAGCTCTCTCCTCTACAATGAGCAGTTCTTC
once	TRBV5-4	NA	TRBJ2-1	CASSLSSGSSYNEQFF	TGTGCCAGCAGCTTGTCGTCCGGGAGCTCCTACAATGAGCAGTTCTTC
NA	TRBV21-1	NA	TRBJ2-7	CASSKGGGAGYEQYF	TGTGCCAGCAGCAAAGGAGGGGGCGCCGGCTACGAGCAGTACTTC
NA	TRBV6-5	NA	TRBJ1-2	CASNIPRTDYGYTF	TGTGCCAGCAATATACCTCGGACAGACTATGGCTACACCTTC
NA	TRBV18	NA	TRBJ1-1	CASSPKDGPGDTEAFF	TGTGCCAGCTCACCAAAGGACGGACCGGGGGACACTGAAGCTTTCTTT
NA	TRBV19	NA	TRBJ2-3	CASSLTDTQYF	TGTGCCAGTAGTCTCACAGATACGCAGTATTTT
NA	TRBV2	NA	TRBJ2-1	CASTSYNEQFF	TGTGCCAGCACATCCTACAATGAGCAGTTCTTC
NA	TRBV19	NA	TRBJ2-1	CASSIGGLTSSYNEQFF	TGTGCCAGTAGTATCGGGGGACTTACAAGCTCCTACAATGAGCAGTTCTTC
NA	TRBV18	TRBD1	TRBJ2-2	CASSPGQVDTGELFF	TGTGCCAGCTCACCTGGACAGGTAGACACCGGGGAGCTGTTTTTT
NA	TRBV6-5	NA	TRBJ1-5	CASKSLLSNQPQHF	TGTGCCAGCAAGAGTCTACTTAGCAATCAGCCCCAGCATTTT
NA	TRBV24-1	NA	TRBJ1-5	CATSDHTGPQHF	TGTGCCACCAGTGATCATACAGGGCCCCAGCATTTT
NA	TRBV7-9	NA	TRBJ2-7	CASRRDSSYEQYF	TGTGCTTCCCGGCGGGACTCTTCCTACGAGCAGTACTTC
few	TRBV27	NA	TRBJ1-6	CASSLERLNSPLHF	TGTGCCAGCAGTTTGGAAAGACTCAATTCACCCCTCCACTTT
once	TRBV10-2	TRBD2	TRBJ2-7	CASSGGSYEQYF	TGCGCCAGCAGCGGGGGGTCCTACGAGCAGTACTTC
few	TRBV6-5	TRBD1	TRBJ1-4	CASSYGGTGDEKLFF	TGTGCCAGCAGTTACGGGGGGACAGGGGATGAAAAACTGTTTTTT
NA	TRBV6-5	TRBD1	TRBJ1-4	CASNPTGVYEKLFF	TGTGCCAGCAATCCGACAGGGGTTTATGAAAAACTGTTTTTT
NA	TRBV7-2	NA	TRBJ2-5	CASNTPWNGGQETQYF	TGTGCCAGCAACACCCCTTGGAATGGCGGACAAGAGACCCAGTACTTC
NA	TRBV5-5	NA	TRBJ2-7	CASSLIRDSYEQYF	TGTGCCAGCAGCTTGATCCGGGACTCCTACGAGCAGTACTTC
NA	TRBV7-3	NA	TRBJ2-1	CASSLGWETNEQFF	TGTGCCAGCAGCTTAGGGTGGGAGACGAATGAGCAGTTCTTC
NA	TRBV6-2/TRBV6-3	TRBD2	TRBJ2-7	CASSYLGTSYEQYF	TGTGCCAGCAGTTACTTGGGGACTAGCTACGAGCAGTACTTC
NA	TRBV11-3	NA	TRBJ2-2	CASSFGQTNTGELFF	TGTGCCAGCAGCTTCGGACAGACGAACACCGGGGAGCTGTTTTTT
NA	TRBV24-1	NA	TRBJ1-5	CATSDGGRTPQHF	TGTGCCACCAGTGATGGGGGGAGGACCCCCCAGCATTTT
NA	TRBV10-3	NA	TRBJ2-1	CAIQEVTNLNEQFF	TGTGCCATCCAGGAGGTGACGAACCTCAATGAGCAGTTCTTC
NA	TRBV28	TRBD1	TRBJ2-7	CASAGTGAYEQYF	TGTGCCAGCGCAGGGACAGGGGCGTACGAGCAGTACTTC